These T cell receptor beta chains were read from a single sample in a study of cytomegalovirus exposure and HLA in healthy donors. The protocol was immunoSEQ multiplex PCR, while the TCRdb copy is restricted to in-frame clones and leaves out a portion. The top ten hold roughly 2.2% of the sample, which has 65,000 to 100,000 clones, roughly 73% seen once. Sample: PBMCs. The source of these receptors is a man aged 35 to 55 in good health and CMV-seronegative. Each CDR3 is given with its conserved first and last residue. Fields, in order: V gene, J gene, D gene, CDR3 protein, CDR3 DNA. A D gene is named only where the DNA matches it firmly.

v_call: TRBV5-1
j_call: TRBJ2-3
d_call: -
cdr3_aa: CASSLGPGVGTDTQYF
cdr3_nt: TGCGCCAGCAGCCTCGGCCCTGGAGTAGGTACAGATACGCAGTATTTT

v_call: TRBV5-4
j_call: TRBJ1-2
d_call: -
cdr3_aa: CASSLGTALDYGYTF
cdr3_nt: TGTGCCAGCAGCTTGGGAACAGCCCTCGACTATGGCTACACCTTC

v_call: TRBV9
j_call: TRBJ2-3
d_call: -
cdr3_aa: CASSVDGIFAASYLSTDTQYF
cdr3_nt: TGTGCCAGCAGCGTAGACGGTATATTCGCAGCGTCGTACCTCTCCACAGATACGCAGTATTTT

v_call: TRBV6-5
j_call: TRBJ1-3
d_call: -
cdr3_aa: CASSYLQGSGNTIYF
cdr3_nt: TGTGCCAGCAGTTATCTGCAGGGATCTGGAAACACCATATATTTT

v_call: TRBV27
j_call: TRBJ2-7
d_call: TRBD1
cdr3_aa: CASSLFPDRPSYEQYF
cdr3_nt: TGTGCCAGCAGTTTATTTCCGGACAGGCCCTCCTACGAGCAGTACTTC

v_call: TRBV11-2
j_call: TRBJ1-1
d_call: TRBD1
cdr3_aa: CASSPQGATEAFF
cdr3_nt: TGTGCCAGCAGCCCGCAGGGGGCGACTGAAGCTTTCTTT

v_call: TRBV10-3
j_call: TRBJ2-3
d_call: -
cdr3_aa: CAIRDGQRTDTQYF
cdr3_nt: TGTGCCATCAGGGACGGACAGCGCACAGATACGCAGTATTTT

v_call: TRBV11-2
j_call: TRBJ2-1
d_call: -
cdr3_aa: CASSLDVVLQEQFF
cdr3_nt: TGTGCCAGCAGCTTAGATGTCGTGTTGCAGGAGCAGTTCTTC

v_call: TRBV4-1
j_call: TRBJ1-2
d_call: TRBD1
cdr3_aa: CASSQNPGQGYSGYTF
cdr3_nt: TGCGCCAGCAGCCAAAATCCAGGACAGGGGTACAGTGGCTACACCTTC

v_call: TRBV10-1
j_call: TRBJ1-6
d_call: TRBD1
cdr3_aa: CASSETGVGSPLHF
cdr3_nt: TGCGCCAGCAGTGAGACAGGGGTTGGTTCACCCCTCCACTTT

v_call: TRBV6-5
j_call: TRBJ2-7
d_call: -
cdr3_aa: CASRRQQGYEQYF
cdr3_nt: TGTGCCAGCAGGAGGCAGCAAGGCTACGAGCAGTACTTC

v_call: TRBV5-1
j_call: TRBJ2-2
d_call: -
cdr3_aa: CASSSVGQTTGELFF
cdr3_nt: TGCGCCAGCAGCTCCGTCGGACAGACCACCGGGGAGCTGTTTTTT

v_call: TRBV6-5
j_call: TRBJ2-5
d_call: -
cdr3_aa: CASGRPRGETQYF
cdr3_nt: TGTGCCAGCGGCCGGCCGCGGGGAGAGACCCAGTACTTC

v_call: TRBV5-6
j_call: TRBJ1-2
d_call: -
cdr3_aa: CASSLGPQGGANYGYTF
cdr3_nt: TGTGCCAGCAGCTTGGGGCCCCAGGGAGGAGCTAACTATGGCTACACCTTC

v_call: TRBV28
j_call: TRBJ1-5
d_call: -
cdr3_aa: CASSLPRLNQPQHF
cdr3_nt: TGTGCCAGCAGTTTACCCAGATTAAATCAGCCCCAGCATTTT

v_call: TRBV6-1
j_call: TRBJ1-2
d_call: -
cdr3_aa: CASSGRNYGYTF
cdr3_nt: TGTGCCAGCAGTGGCCGGAACTATGGCTACACCTTC